The 17 T cell receptor beta chains below all came from one sample that was sequenced in a study of T-cell memory formation after mild COVID-19. TCRdb itself ran the 5' RACE reads through MiXCR, one entry per CDR3 protein. The table has under 300,000 distinct CDR3 sequences, 15% to 20% seen once; the top ten hold about a fifth. Specimen: PBMCs or a T cell subset sorted from them (not recorded which). These receptors were collected from a man between 18 and 29 years old who had mild COVID-19 (a few samples of this study predate the infection). Cell type and time point are not known.

This sequence joins TRBV21-1 and TRBJ2-7; the table's D call TRBD2 went unverified against the DNA. TRBV21-1 is a recognized pseudogene. The CDR3 loop spans 15 amino acids. CDR3 sequence reads: CASSRPISGSYEQYV. DNA for the CDR3: TGTGCCAGCAGCAGGCCTATTAGCGGTTCCTACGAGCAGTACGTC.

This clonotype was counted between two and nine times. The genes are TRBV6-2 or TRBV6-3 and TRBJ2-1; TRBD2 agrees at 7 bases. There are 14 residues in the CDR3. The V gene end was trimmed by 8 bases and the J gene end by 4 bases; junction bases not matched to a gene: 8. The germline gives CDR1 MNHEY, CDR2 SVGEGT. The CDR3 loop is CASQEVAGYNEQFF. CDR3 nucleotide sequence: TGTGCCAGCCAAGAGGTAGCGGGTTACAATGAGCAGTTCTTC.

This clonotype has just a few counts. The V call is TRBV9, the J call TRBJ2-5, with TRBD2 matching over 14 bases. The CDR3 sequence is 16 residues long. With 3 bases clipped from V and 1 base from J, the junction kept 2 bases outside the gene matches. The germline gives CDR1 SGDLS, CDR2 YYNGEE. The CDR3 sequence is CASSAGTSGGQETQYF. The CDR3 DNA reads TGTGCCAGCAGCGCCGGGACTAGCGGGGGCCAAGAGACCCAGTACTTC.

This clonotype occurred a few times. The V call is TRBV15, the J call TRBJ1-2; perhaps TRBD1 as D (5 bases). The CDR3 is 12 residues long. V was clipped by 3 bases and J by 8 bases, with 10 bases between them. Germline-derived CDR1 and CDR2 are LNHNV and YYDKDF (reference sequence). The CDR3 coding sequence is TGTGCCACCAGCAGTCAGGGAGGCGGCTACACCTTC. Protein sequence: CATSSQGGGYTF.

This clonotype was counted only a few times. This chain links TRBV29-1 with TRBJ1-1, with TRBD1 as a possible D gene (5 bases). This CDR3 is 13 amino acids long. Germline V gene lookup returns CDR1 SQVTM and CDR2 ANQGSEA. For the CDR3, the DNA is TGCAGTGGGACGAGCCAGATGAACACTGAAGCTTTCTTT. Translated: CSGTSQMNTEAFF.

The chain uses TRBV10-1 and TRBJ2-2, with TRBD1 matching 7 bases. V lost 6 bases, J lost 1 base, and 2 bases stayed unmatched. The CDR3 spans 14 residues. Germline CDR1 and CDR2: WNHNN and SYGVQD (reference sequence). CDR3 in amino acids: CASSGQVNTGELFF. The CDR3 DNA follows: TGCGCCAGCAGCGGACAGGTGAACACCGGGGAGCTGTTTTTT.

The chain joins TRBV25-1 to TRBJ2-5; no clear D. CDR1 and CDR2 from the germline V gene are MGHDK and SYGVNS. The CDR3 consists of 12 residues. Trimming removed 5 bases from V and 2 bases from J, with 6 bases in between. The CDR3 sequence: CASSRPQETQYF. DNA of the CDR3: TGTGCCAGCAGTCGGCCACAAGAGACCCAGTACTTC.

This clonotype was detected only a few times. The J gene is TRBJ1-5, the V gene TRBV24-1; 12 bases fit TRBD1. CDR1 KGHDR and CDR2 SFDVKD come from the germline V gene. The CDR3 extends over 14 amino acids. V lost 5 bases to trimming and J lost 8 bases; unmatched junction nucleotides: 3. CDR3 protein: CATSGDRGREPQHF. CDR3 nucleotides: TGTGCCACCAGTGGGGACAGGGGGCGGGAGCCCCAGCATTTT.

This clonotype was counted a few times. This chain connects TRBV5-1 to TRBJ2-5; TRBD1 aligns across 8 bases. Germline trimming cut 4 bases from V and 2 bases from J; bases unmatched to any gene: 7. This CDR3 has 15 amino acids. The germline CDR1 and CDR2 sequences are SGHRS and YFSETQ. In DNA form, the CDR3 reads TGCGCCAGCAGCCTCCTGACAGGGGAACAAGAGACCCAGTACTTC. Its translation: CASSLLTGEQETQYF.

This clonotype was counted only a few times. The chain is built from TRBV12-3 or TRBV12-4 and TRBJ1-6; possibly TRBD1 for D (5 bases). The CDR3 length is 15 residues. Trimming removed 3 bases at V and 4 bases at J, with 10 bases between. CDR3 protein: CASSFSGAYNSPLHF. The CDR3 DNA follows: TGTGCCAGCAGTTTTAGTGGGGCGTATAATTCACCCCTCCACTTT.

In its sample, this clonotype was seen a few times. In nucleotides, the CDR3 is TGCGCCAGCAGCCAATCGGACAGGGATGATGAAAAACTGTTTTTT. It yields the protein CASSQSDRDDEKLFF. The rearrangement joins TRBV4-1 to TRBJ1-4; 8 bases are a match to TRBD1. Looked up from germline, CDR1 is MGHRA and CDR2 is YSYEKL. This CDR3 is 15 amino acids long. Germline trimming cut 2 bases from V and 6 bases from J; bases unmatched to any gene: 5.

V gene TRBV25-1 combines with J gene TRBJ2-3; TRBD2 might be the D (6 bases). Germline assignment: CDR1 MGHDK and CDR2 SYGVNS. The CDR3 is 16 residues long. Trimming left V 0 bases short and J 1 base short, with 11 bases between. The CDR3 protein is CASSEYWDSGTDTQYF. CDR3 DNA: TGTGCCAGCAGTGAATATTGGGACTCCGGCACAGATACGCAGTATTTT.

The chain has TRBV21-1 and TRBJ2-5; the table's D call, TRBD1, was not checked against the DNA. TRBV21-1 is annotated as a pseudogene. This CDR3 has 16 amino acids. The chain's CDR3 is CASSTHRKKGGETQYF. The CDR3 coding sequence is TGTGCCAGCAGCACGCACCGTAAGAAGGGGGGCGAGACCCAGTACTTC.

In the case of this clonotype: This may be a read error, as it is one base from a much larger clone. The V gene is TRBV7-7, the J gene TRBJ2-5, with D perhaps being TRBD1 or TRBD2 (6 bases each). Germline loops: CDR1 SSHAT, CDR2 FNYEAQ (reference sequence). Trimming shortened V by 5 bases and J by 5 bases, and 12 bases separated the two germline ends. The CDR3 spans 13 residues. This chain's CDR3 is CASSRRGVETQYF. Here the CDR3 DNA reads TGTGCCAGCAGCCGTAGGGGGGTGGAGACCCAGTACTTC.

The V call is TRBV9, the J call TRBJ1-3, with D uncertain. CDR3 length equals 14 residues. Trimming left V 0 bases short and J 3 bases short, with 7 bases between. Germline assignment: CDR1 SGDLS and CDR2 YYNGEE. The CDR3 sequence: CASSVAGGGNTIYF. The CDR3 nucleotides are TGTGCCAGCAGCGTAGCAGGAGGTGGAAACACCATATATTTT.

There are a few counts of this clonotype. CDR3 nucleotides: TGTGCCAGCAGCATTCAAGAAGAGACCCAGTACTTC. Translation: CASSIQEETQYF. The chain combines TRBV12-3 or TRBV12-4 with TRBJ2-5, with D hard to call. CDR3 length equals 12 residues. V was pared by 6 bases and J by 3 bases, with 8 bases between.

The rearrangement joins TRBV29-1 to TRBJ2-3; D ambiguous. The germline V and J ends were trimmed by 1 base and 1 base, with 9 bases remaining between them. The CDR3 is 14 amino acids. In germline, CDR1 is SQVTM, CDR2 ANQGSEA. The CDR3 sequence is CSVEGSDRTDTQYF. CDR3 bases: TGCAGCGTTGAAGGGAGCGATCGCACAGATACGCAGTATTTT.